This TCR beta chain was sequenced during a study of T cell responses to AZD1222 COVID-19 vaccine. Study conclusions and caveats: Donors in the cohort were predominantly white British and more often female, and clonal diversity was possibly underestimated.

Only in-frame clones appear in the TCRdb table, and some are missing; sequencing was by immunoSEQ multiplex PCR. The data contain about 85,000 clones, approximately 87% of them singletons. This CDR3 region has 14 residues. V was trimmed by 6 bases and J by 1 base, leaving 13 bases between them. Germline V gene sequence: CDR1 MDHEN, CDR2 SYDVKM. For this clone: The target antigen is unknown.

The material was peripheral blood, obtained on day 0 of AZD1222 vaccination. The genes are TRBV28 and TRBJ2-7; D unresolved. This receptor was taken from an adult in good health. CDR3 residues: CASRTPTQSYEQYF. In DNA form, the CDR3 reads TGTGCCAGCAGGACCCCTACCCAATCCTACGAGCAGTACTTC.